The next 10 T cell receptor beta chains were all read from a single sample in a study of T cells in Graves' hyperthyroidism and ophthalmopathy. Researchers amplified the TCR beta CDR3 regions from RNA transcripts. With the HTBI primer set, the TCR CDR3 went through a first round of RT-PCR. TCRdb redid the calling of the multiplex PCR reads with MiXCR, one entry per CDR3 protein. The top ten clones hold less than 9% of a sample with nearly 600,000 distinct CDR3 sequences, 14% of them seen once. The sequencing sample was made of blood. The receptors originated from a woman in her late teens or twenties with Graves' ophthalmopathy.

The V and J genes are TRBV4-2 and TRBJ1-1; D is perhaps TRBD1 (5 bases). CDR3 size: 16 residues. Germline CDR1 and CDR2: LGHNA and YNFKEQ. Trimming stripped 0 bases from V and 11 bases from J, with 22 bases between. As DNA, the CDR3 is TGTGCCAGCAGCCAAGAGCGTGGGGGGTCGGGCGTGGGGGCTTTCTTT. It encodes CASSQERGGSGVGAFF.

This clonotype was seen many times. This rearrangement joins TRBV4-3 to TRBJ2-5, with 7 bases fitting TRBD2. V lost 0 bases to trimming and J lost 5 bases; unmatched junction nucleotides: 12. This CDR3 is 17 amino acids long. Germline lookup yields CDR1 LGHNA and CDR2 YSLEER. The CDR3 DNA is TGCGCCAGCAGCCAAGAGAGACTACTGGCGGGAGATGAGACCCAGTACTTC. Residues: CASSQERLLAGDETQYF.

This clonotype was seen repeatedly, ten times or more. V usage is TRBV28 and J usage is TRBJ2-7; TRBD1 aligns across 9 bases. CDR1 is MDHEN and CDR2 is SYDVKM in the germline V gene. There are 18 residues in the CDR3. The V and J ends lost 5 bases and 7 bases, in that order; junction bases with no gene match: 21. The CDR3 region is CASSLSIRRRTGAREQYF. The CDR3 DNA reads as TGTGCCAGCAGTCTATCGATCCGTAGGCGGACAGGGGCAAGGGAGCAGTACTTC.

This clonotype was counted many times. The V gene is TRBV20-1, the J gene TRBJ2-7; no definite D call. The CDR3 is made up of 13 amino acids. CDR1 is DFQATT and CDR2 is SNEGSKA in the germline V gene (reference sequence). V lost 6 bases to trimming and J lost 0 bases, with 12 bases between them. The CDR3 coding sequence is TGCAGTGCCCGACCCAGGAGCTCCTACGAGCAGTACTTC. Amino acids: CSARPRSSYEQYF.

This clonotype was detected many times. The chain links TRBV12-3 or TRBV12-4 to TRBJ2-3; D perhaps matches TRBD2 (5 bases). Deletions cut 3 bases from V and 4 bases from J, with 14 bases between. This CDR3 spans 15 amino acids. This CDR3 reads CASSFGVEMPDTQYF. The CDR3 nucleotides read TGTGCCAGCAGTTTCGGGGTAGAGATGCCAGATACGCAGTATTTT.

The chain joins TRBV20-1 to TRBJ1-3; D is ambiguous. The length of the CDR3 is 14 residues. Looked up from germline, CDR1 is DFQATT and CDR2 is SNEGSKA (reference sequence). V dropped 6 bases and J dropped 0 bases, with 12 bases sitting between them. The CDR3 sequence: CSAPDVRSGNTIYF. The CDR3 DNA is TGCAGTGCCCCGGACGTCCGCTCTGGAAACACCATATATTTT.

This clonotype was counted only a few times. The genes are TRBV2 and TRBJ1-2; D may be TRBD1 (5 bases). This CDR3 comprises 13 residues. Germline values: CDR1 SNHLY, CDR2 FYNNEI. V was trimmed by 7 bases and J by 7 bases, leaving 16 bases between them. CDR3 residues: CASNPESGGGYTF. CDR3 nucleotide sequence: TGTGCCAGCAACCCCGAGAGCGGGGGTGGCTACACCTTC.

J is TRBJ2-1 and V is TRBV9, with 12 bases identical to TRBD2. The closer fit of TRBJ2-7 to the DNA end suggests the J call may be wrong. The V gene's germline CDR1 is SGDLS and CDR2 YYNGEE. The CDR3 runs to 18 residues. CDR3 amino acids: CASSVVGLAGGPVNEQYF. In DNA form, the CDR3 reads TGTGCCAGCAGCGTAGTGGGGCTAGCGGGAGGGCCTGTGAATGAGCAGTACTTC.

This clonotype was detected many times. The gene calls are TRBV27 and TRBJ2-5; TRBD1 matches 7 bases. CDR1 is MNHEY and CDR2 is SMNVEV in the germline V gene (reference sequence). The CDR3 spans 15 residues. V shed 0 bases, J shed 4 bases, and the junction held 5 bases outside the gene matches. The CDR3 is CASSLSTGFPETQYF. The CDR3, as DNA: TGTGCCAGCAGTTTATCGACAGGGTTTCCAGAGACCCAGTACTTC.

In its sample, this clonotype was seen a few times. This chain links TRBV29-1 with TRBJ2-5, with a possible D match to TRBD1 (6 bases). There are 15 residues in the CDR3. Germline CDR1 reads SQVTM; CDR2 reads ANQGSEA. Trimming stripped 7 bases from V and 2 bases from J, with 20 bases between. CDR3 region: CSAAQGNSRQETQYF. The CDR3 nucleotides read TGCAGCGCCGCCCAGGGGAATTCGAGGCAAGAGACCCAGTACTTC.